These 10 T cell receptor beta chains share one sample of origin, sequenced in a study of control samples from healthy donors and cancer patients. Using immunoSEQ multiplex PCR, the repertoire was profiled, and TCRdb retains in-frame clones only, with some absent. In the table there are 20,000 to 25,000 clones, approximately 89% of which are singletons. Sequencing was carried out using PBMCs. These receptors all stem from a man between 60 and 70 years old with head and neck cancer.

The chain links TRBV5-8 to TRBJ1-6; D gene uncertain. The CDR3 runs to 12 residues. Trimming stripped 1 base from V and 8 bases from J, with 4 bases between. Germline values: CDR1 SGHTS, CDR2 YDEGEE. DNA of the CDR3: TGTGCCAGCAGCTTGAGGCATTCACCCCTCCACTTT. Translated: CASSLRHSPLHF.

The V and J genes are TRBV4-2 and TRBJ1-4, with 7 bases aligning to TRBD1. V trimming: 0 bases; J trimming: 3 bases; junction bases outside the gene matches: 10. This CDR3 comprises 18 residues. Germline V gene data show CDR1 as LGHNA and CDR2 as YNFKEQ. CDR3 amino acids: CASSQEGWQGVANEKLFF. CDR3 DNA: TGTGCCAGCAGCCAAGAGGGTTGGCAGGGGGTGGCTAATGAAAAACTGTTTTTT.

The CDR3 DNA reads TGTGCCAGCAGCTTGTGGGGGAACCCTACTAACTATGGCTACACCTTC. Its protein product is CASSLWGNPTNYGYTF. The V call is TRBV5-6, the J call TRBJ1-2; weak D call: TRBD1 (5 bases). Germline assignment: CDR1 SGHDT and CDR2 YYEEEE. The germline V and J ends were trimmed by 1 base and 0 bases, with 13 bases remaining between them. The CDR3 sequence is 16 residues long.

This clone appeared a few times. V usage is TRBV6-2 or TRBV6-3 and J usage is TRBJ1-5; TRBD1 agrees at 7 bases. The CDR3 covers 15 residues. The germline V gene encodes CDR1 MNHEY and CDR2 SVGEGT. V dropped 0 bases and J dropped 6; count of bases not matched to a gene: 5. CDR3 amino acids: CASSYSDRQGQPQHF. The CDR3 DNA reads TGTGCCAGCAGTTACTCGGACAGGCAGGGTCAGCCCCAGCATTTT.

The chain recombines TRBV28 with TRBJ2-7; D gene unclear. Trimming removed 4 bases at V and 4 bases at J, with 11 bases between. Germline V lookup: CDR1 MDHEN, CDR2 SYDVKM. The CDR3 contains 13 residues. CDR3 residues: CASSYGVGYEQYF. The DNA for the CDR3 is TGTGCCAGCAGTTATGGGGTCGGATACGAGCAGTACTTC. The whole variable domain, remainder taken from reference TRBV28 and TRBJ2-7, is DVKVTQSSRYLVKRTGEKVFLECVQDMDHENMFWYRQDPGLGLRLIYFSYDVKMKEKGDIPEGYSVSREKKERFSLILESASTNQTSMYLCASSYGVGYEQYFGPGTRLTVT.

V and J are TRBV5-1 and TRBJ1-2; no definite D call. Per germline, CDR1 SGHRS and CDR2 YFSETQ. The CDR3 covers 12 residues. V was pared by 4 bases and J by 6 bases, with 10 bases between. CDR3 DNA sequence: TGCGCCAGCAGCACCCACAAGGATGGCTACACCTTC. Translating it yields CASSTHKDGYTF.

This clone was seen a few times. The chain recombines TRBV13 with TRBJ1-4, with 7 bases lining up with TRBD1. Per germline, CDR1 PRHDT and CDR2 FYEKMQ (reference sequence). Germline trimming cut 3 bases from V and 4 bases from J; bases unmatched to any gene: 2. This CDR3 is 14 amino acids long. In DNA, the CDR3 is TGTGCCAGCAGCTTCAGGGGGAATAATGAAAAACTGTTTTTT. Translated: CASSFRGNNEKLFF.

The chain is built from TRBV6-1 and TRBJ2-4, with 8 bases fitting TRBD1. The CDR3 runs to 15 residues. From germline, CDR1 is MNHNS and CDR2 SASEGT. The junction had 2 bases not matched to a gene; V was cut back by 2 bases and J by 2 bases. CDR3 region: CASSEWTGSKNIQYF. In nucleotides, the CDR3 is TGTGCCAGCAGTGAATGGACAGGGTCCAAAAACATTCAGTACTTC.

This chain connects TRBV7-3 to TRBJ1-1; D call uncertain. From germline, CDR1 is SGHTA and CDR2 FQGTGA. The CDR3 is 13 amino acids. The V gene lost 3 bases and the J gene lost 1 base, with 6 bases spanning the gap. As DNA, the CDR3 is TGTGCCAGCAGCTTTGAAGGGAACACTGAAGCTTTCTTT. Translation: CASSFEGNTEAFF.

The chain has TRBV27 and TRBJ1-2, with a possible D match to TRBD1 (6 bases). The CDR3 loop spans 17 amino acids. The V end lost 2 bases, the J end lost 3 bases, and 19 bases lay between the germline ends. Germline V gene sequence: CDR1 MNHEY, CDR2 SMNVEV (reference sequence). CDR3 nucleotides: TGTGCCAGCAGTTTAAGCGGGGGGGCGGGGGGGGACTATGGCTACACCTTC. It specifies CASSLSGGAGGDYGYTF.